This T cell receptor (beta chain) was found in a study of T cells after yellow fever vaccination. Study conclusions and caveats: Post-booster repertoires contained most primary-vaccination clones again (roughly 97% CD4, 88% CD8). There was a small share of clonotypes that showed up in both the CD4 and CD8 compartments.

This clonotype was seen repeatedly, ten times or more. Its specificity is unknown. TCRdb recomputed calls from the 5' RACE reads with MiXCR, one row per CDR3 protein. The table lists 90,000 to 130,000 distinct CDR3 sequences, roughly 8.4% of them singletons. V was clipped by 1 base and J by 1 base, with 11 bases between them. The germline CDR1 and CDR2 sequences are LGHNA and YSLEER. CDR3 length equals 16 residues. The receptor comes from a young man who received the YFV17D yellow fever vaccine. V and J are TRBV4-3 and TRBJ2-1; D is possibly TRBD2 (5 bases). The sequences come from CD8+ T cells sorted from PBMCs, collected 45 days after the yellow fever booster vaccination. The CDR3 spells CASSQGSGVSYNEQFF. In nucleotides, the CDR3 is TGCGCCAGCAGCCAAGGGTCCGGGGTTTCCTACAATGAGCAGTTCTTC.